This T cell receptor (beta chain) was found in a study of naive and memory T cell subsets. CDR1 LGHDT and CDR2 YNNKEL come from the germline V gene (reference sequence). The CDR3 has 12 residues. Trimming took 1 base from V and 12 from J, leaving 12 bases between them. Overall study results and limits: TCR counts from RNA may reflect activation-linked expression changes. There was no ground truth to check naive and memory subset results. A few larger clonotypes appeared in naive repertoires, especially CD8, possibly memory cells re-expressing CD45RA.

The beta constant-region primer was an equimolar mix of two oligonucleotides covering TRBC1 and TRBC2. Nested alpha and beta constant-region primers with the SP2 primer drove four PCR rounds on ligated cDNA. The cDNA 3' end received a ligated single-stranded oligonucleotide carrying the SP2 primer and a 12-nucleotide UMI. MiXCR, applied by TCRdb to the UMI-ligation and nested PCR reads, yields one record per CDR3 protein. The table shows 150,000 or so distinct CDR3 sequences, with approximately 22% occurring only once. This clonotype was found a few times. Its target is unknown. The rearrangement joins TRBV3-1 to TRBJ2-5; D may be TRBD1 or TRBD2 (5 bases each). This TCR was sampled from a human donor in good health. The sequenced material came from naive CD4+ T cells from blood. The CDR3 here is CASSQAGTSEYF. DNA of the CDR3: TGTGCCAGCAGCCAAGCCGGGACGTCGGAGTACTTC.